This T cell receptor beta chain was obtained from a study of CD8 T cells in Susac syndrome. CD8+ and CD4+ T cells were negatively isolated; TEMRA cells were FACS-enriched. Random hexamers were used to reverse transcribe 0.5 to 1 ug of RNA. TCRdb re-called the immunoSEQ multiplex PCR reads with MiXCR, one entry per CDR3 protein. This table holds about 85,000 distinct CDR3 sequences, approximately 95% found once. Germline V gene sequence: CDR1 SQVTM, CDR2 ANQGSEA. The CDR3 is made up of 15 amino acids. Notes on this clonotype: The junction does not match germline at one end; this may be a read error.

The sequencing input was CD8+ T cells from PBMCs. This clonotype was obtained from a human donor with Susac syndrome. The J gene is TRBJ2-1, the V gene TRBV29-1; D is possibly TRBD2 (6 bases). The CDR3 loop reads CSVRRPEGSYNGQFF. The CDR3 nucleotides are TGCAGCGTCCGGCGGCCGGAGGGGTCCTACAATGGGCAGTTCTTC.